This entry concerns a single T cell receptor beta chain. This specimen belongs to a study of radiotherapy plus CTLA-4 blockade in lung cancer. Germline V CDR1 and CDR2: LNHDA, SQIVND (reference sequence). This CDR3 region has 15 residues. Germline trimming cut 6 bases from V and 6 bases from J; bases unmatched to any gene: 9. With ipilimumab providing CTLA-4 blockade, focal radiation was administered to patients who had chemo-refractory metastatic non-small-cell lung cancer. Produced via immunoSEQ multiplex PCR; TCRdb's table is partial and in-frame only. The sample yields some 34,000 clones, 72% seen once.

The rearrangement joins TRBV19 to TRBJ2-1; 9 bases agree with TRBD2. This clonotype originated in a human donor with non-small cell lung cancer who had stable disease on radiotherapy plus ipilimumab. The sequenced sample was peripheral blood, obtained from a patient treated with radiotherapy plus ipilimumab. Here the CDR3 DNA reads TGTGCCAGTAGACCCCTAGCGGGGAGTACCAATGAGCAGTTCTTC. Residues: CASRPLAGSTNEQFF.